The 25 T cell receptor beta chains presented below share a single source sample, sequenced in a study of T cell responses to AZD1222 COVID-19 vaccine. The table came from immunoSEQ multiplex PCR; TCRdb's copy has only in-frame clones and leaves some out. The data show approximately 100,000 clones, with over 80% seen just once and roughly 7% held by the top ten. Here the sequenced sample was peripheral blood, taken on day 0 of AZD1222 vaccination. The receptors were sampled from an adult in good health.

This chain uses TRBV7-3 with TRBJ2-3; D unresolved. Germline-derived CDR1 and CDR2 are SGHTA and FQGTGA. Trimming removed 3 bases at V and 4 bases at J, with 11 bases between. The CDR3 runs 14 residues. For the CDR3, the DNA is TGTGCCAGCAGCTTTTGGGGAAGGGCAGATACGCAGTATTTT. It yields the protein CASSFWGRADTQYF.

This clone appeared a few times. Other DNA sequences in this specimen translate into the identical CDR3. CDR3 nucleotide sequence: TGCGCCAGCAGCTTAGGGACTAGCCCAGATACGCAGTATTTT. Translated, it gives CASSLGTSPDTQYF. The chain uses TRBV5-1 and TRBJ2-3; 9 nucleotides line up with TRBD2. Germline V CDR1 and CDR2: SGHRS, YFSETQ. V gave up 2 bases and J gave up 4 bases; unmatched junction bases: 2. This CDR3 region has 14 residues.

The J gene is TRBJ2-2, the V gene TRBV20-1; 10 nucleotides match TRBD1. CDR3 length equals 14 residues. Trimming cost V 3 bases and J 5 bases; bases outside gene matches: 3. In germline, CDR1 is DFQATT, CDR2 SNEGSKA (reference sequence). The CDR3 region is CSASQDRGTGELFF. CDR3 coding DNA: TGCAGTGCTAGTCAGGACAGGGGGACCGGGGAGCTGTTTTTT.

This chain uses TRBV19 with TRBJ2-4; D remains unclear. Germline CDR1 is LNHDA and CDR2 is SQIVND (reference sequence). The CDR3 length is 18 residues. The germline V and J ends were trimmed by 2 bases and 0 bases, with 17 bases remaining between them. CDR3: CASSISLGSSIAKNIQYF. CDR3 bases: TGTGCCAGTAGTATATCCCTCGGCAGCTCGATAGCCAAAAACATTCAGTACTTC.

The CDR3 sequence: CASSEALRGARQPQHF. The CDR3 DNA reads as TGTGCCAGCAGTGAAGCGCTTCGGGGAGCCCGCCAGCCCCAGCATTTT. The rearrangement uses TRBV2 and TRBJ1-5; no clear D gene. Germline V gives CDR1 SNHLY, CDR2 FYNNEI. The CDR3 covers 16 residues. V dropped 0 bases and J dropped 7 bases, with 16 bases sitting between them.

This chain connects TRBV11-1 to TRBJ1-1, with D possibly TRBD1 on 5 matching bases. The CDR3 runs 13 residues. Germline V gene data show CDR1 as SGHAT and CDR2 as FQDESV (reference sequence). Trimming removed 3 bases at V and 1 base at J, with 6 bases between. The CDR3 DNA reads as TGTGCCAGCAGCTTGGGGGGGAACACTGAAGCTTTCTTT. Encoded protein: CASSLGGNTEAFF.

J is TRBJ1-2 and V is TRBV21-1. TRBV21-1 is a pseudogene. This CDR3 region has 14 residues. CDR3 nucleotide sequence: TGTGCCAGCAGCAAAGTCACGGCCCACGGGGGCTACACCTTC. It translates to CASSKVTAHGGYTF.

This chain joins TRBV29-1 and TRBJ2-7; a weak D match, TRBD1 (6 bases). CDR1 and CDR2 (germline): SQVTM, ANQGSEA. CDR3 length equals 11 residues. V dropped 7 bases and J dropped 6 bases, with 13 bases sitting between them. The CDR3 protein is CSGWQGPEQYF. CDR3 sequence (DNA): TGCAGCGGATGGCAGGGGCCCGAGCAGTACTTC.

This chain uses TRBV29-1 with TRBJ1-2; D remains unclear. The germline V gene encodes CDR1 SQVTM and CDR2 ANQGSEA. This CDR3 contains 14 residues. The ends were cut back, 3 bases at V and 5 bases at J, with 16 bases in the middle. CDR3 coding DNA: TGCAGCGTTGACGTGCAGAAACTAGCGTATGGCTACACCTTC. As protein: CSVDVQKLAYGYTF.

This CDR3 reads CASSELRGQGDTEAFF. In DNA, the CDR3 is TGTGCCAGCAGTGAACTAAGGGGACAGGGAGATACTGAAGCTTTCTTT. V and J are TRBV25-1 and TRBJ1-1; 9 positions match TRBD1. Losses at the gene ends were 2 bases for V and 5 bases for J; bases not matched to a gene: 9. Looked up from germline, CDR1 is MGHDK and CDR2 is SYGVNS. This CDR3 is built from 16 residues.

The gene calls are TRBV18 and TRBJ1-3; a weak D match, TRBD1 (6 bases). The CDR3 spans 17 residues. Germline-derived CDR1 and CDR2 are KGHSH and LQKENI. V was pared by 3 bases and J by 1 base, with 16 bases between. As DNA, the CDR3 is TGTGCCAGCTCACCGTTCGAAATCAGGGGTTCTGGAAACACCATATATTTT. Translated, it gives CASSPFEIRGSGNTIYF.

This sequence joins TRBV10-3 and TRBJ1-2; 7 positions agree with TRBD1. With V trimmed by 4 bases and J by 3 bases, 5 bases remained unmatched. CDR1 and CDR2 from the germline V gene are ENHRY and SYGVKD. CDR3 size: 14 residues. The CDR3 coding sequence is TGTGCCATCAGTGTGGGCAGGGGGGACTATGGCTACACCTTC. Protein sequence: CAISVGRGDYGYTF.

The rearrangement links TRBV18 to TRBJ1-2, with 8 bases aligning to TRBD1. The trim removed 3 bases at V and 7 bases at J, leaving 10 bases unmatched. The CDR3 is made up of 15 amino acids. Germline V CDR1 and CDR2: KGHSH, LQKENI. The CDR3 nucleotides are TGTGCCAGCTCACCGCCGGGACAGGAGGACTCTGGCTACACCTTC. Translation: CASSPPGQEDSGYTF.

The chain employs TRBV5-8 and TRBJ1-3; D unclear. The CDR3 is made up of 15 amino acids. CDR1 is SGHTS and CDR2 is YDEGEE in the germline V gene. V was trimmed by 3 bases and J by 0 bases, leaving 10 bases between them. CDR3 coding DNA: TGTGCCAGCAGCTCATCAGGTTTCTCTGGAAACACCATATATTTT. As protein: CASSSSGFSGNTIYF.

The chain recombines TRBV7-2 with TRBJ2-7, with 7 bases identical to TRBD1. The CDR3 sequence is 15 residues long. The ends lost 6 bases at V and 3 bases at J; junction bases unmatched: 11. Germline CDR1 is SGHTA and CDR2 is FQGNSA. CDR3 bases: TGTGCCAGCAGGCAGGACAGGTCCCCTCTCTACGAGCAGTACTTC. This codes for CASRQDRSPLYEQYF. Variable domain in full (rest from reference TRBV7-2 and TRBJ2-7): GAGVSQSPSNKVTEKGKDVELRCDPISGHTALYWYRQSLGQGLEFLIYFQGNSAPDKSGLPSDRFSAERTGGSVSTLTIQRTQQEDSAVYLCASRQDRSPLYEQYFGPGTRLTVT.

The rearrangement uses TRBV27 and TRBJ1-6; D not resolved. This CDR3 is built from 14 residues. The V gene's germline CDR1 is MNHEY and CDR2 SMNVEV (reference sequence). Trimming shortened V by 3 bases and J by 8 bases, and 11 bases separated the two germline ends. The CDR3 here is CASSFRRADSPLHF. In DNA, the CDR3 is TGTGCCAGCAGTTTTCGGAGGGCCGATTCACCCCTCCACTTT.

The chain employs TRBV7-9 and TRBJ2-2, with a possible D match to TRBD2 (6 bases). Deletions cut 3 bases from V and 0 bases from J, with 8 bases between. Germline lookup yields CDR1 SEHNR and CDR2 FQNEAQ (reference sequence). The CDR3 runs 15 residues. This CDR3 reads CASSFLATNTGELFF. The DNA of the CDR3 is TGTGCCAGCAGCTTTCTAGCGACGAACACCGGGGAGCTGTTTTTT. The complete variable domain, with remaining parts taken from reference TRBV7-9 and TRBJ2-2, reads DTGVSQNPRHKITKRGQNVTFRCDPISEHNRLYWYRQTLGQGPEFLTYFQNEAQLEKSRLLSDRFSAERPKGSFSTLEIQRTEQGDSAMYLCASSFLATNTGELFFGEGSRLTVL.

This clone appeared a single time. The CDR3 nucleotides are TGTGCCAGCTGGGGGAGCTCCTACGAGCAGTACTTC. Residues: CASWGSSYEQYF. The chain combines TRBV27 with TRBJ2-7, with D perhaps being TRBD1 or TRBD2 (5 bases each). V was clipped by 8 bases and J by 0 bases, with 8 bases between them. There are 12 residues in the CDR3. In germline, CDR1 is MNHEY, CDR2 SMNVEV (reference sequence).

The rearrangement joins TRBV4-2 to TRBJ1-4; TRBD1 matches at 8 bases. In germline, CDR1 is LGHNA, CDR2 YNFKEQ. V shed 0 bases, J shed 8 bases, and the junction held 11 bases outside the gene matches. This CDR3 spans 17 amino acids. CDR3 region: CASSQDRGRLGEEKLFF. In DNA, the CDR3 is TGTGCCAGCAGCCAAGACAGGGGGCGGTTGGGTGAGGAAAAACTGTTTTTT.

The chain is built from TRBV2 and TRBJ2-7, with 7 bases that match TRBD1. Germline V gene data show CDR1 as SNHLY and CDR2 as FYNNEI. The CDR3 is 12 residues long. Trimming removed 3 bases from V and 11 bases from J; junction bases left unmatched: 7. CDR3 in amino acids: CASSDIGTVKYF. The CDR3 nucleotides read TGTGCCAGCAGTGATATTGGGACAGTTAAGTACTTC.

The V and J genes are TRBV6-2 or TRBV6-3 and TRBJ1-2, with a tentative D call TRBD1 (6 bases). The CDR3 spans 15 residues. Trimming took off 2 bases at V and 3 bases at J, with 13 bases between the two ends. The V gene's germline CDR1 is MNHEY and CDR2 SVGEGT. CDR3 nucleotides: TGTGCCAGCAGTTACCCCAGGGGTGCGGACTATGGCTACACCTTC. This gives the protein CASSYPRGADYGYTF.

V is TRBV13 and J is TRBJ2-7; TRBD1 aligns across 7 bases. The CDR3 is 14 residues long. V was clipped by 1 base and J by 5 bases; unmatched bases: 5. Per the germline V gene, CDR1 is PRHDT and CDR2 is FYEKMQ (reference sequence). The chain's CDR3 is CASSLVPGGHEQYF. The CDR3 DNA reads TGTGCCAGCAGCTTAGTTCCAGGGGGTCACGAGCAGTACTTC. The whole variable domain, remainder taken from reference TRBV13 and TRBJ2-7, is AAGVIQSPRHLIKEKRETATLKCYPIPRHDTVYWYQQGPGQDPQFLISFYEKMQSDKGSIPDRFSAQQFSDYHSELNMSSLELGDSALYFCASSLVPGGHEQYFGPGTRLTVT.

This chain uses TRBV3-1 (or the pseudogene TRBV3-2) with TRBJ1-2, with D hard to call. This CDR3 contains 14 residues. Trimming removed 0 bases at V and 4 bases at J, with 9 bases between. CDR1 and CDR2 (germline): LGHDT, YNNKEL (reference sequence). CDR3 sequence reads: CASSQDGILYGYTF. In DNA, the CDR3 is TGTGCCAGCAGCCAAGATGGGATTCTCTATGGCTACACCTTC.

For the CDR3, the DNA is TGCGCCAGCAGCTTGGGAACAGGGCGAGGAGACACTGAAGCTTTCTTT. This gives the protein CASSLGTGRGDTEAFF. The chain uses TRBV5-1 and TRBJ1-1; tentatively, D is TRBD1 (6 bases). Per the germline V gene, CDR1 is SGHRS and CDR2 is YFSETQ. This CDR3 has 16 amino acids. V lost 0 bases, J lost 3 bases, and 15 bases lay in between. The full variable domain, its missing parts supplied by reference TRBV5-1 and TRBJ1-1, is KAGVTQTPRYLIKTRGQQVTLSCSPISGHRSVSWYQQTPGQGLQFLFEYFSETQRNKGNFPGRFSGRQFSNSRSEMNVSTLELGDSALYLCASSLGTGRGDTEAFFGQGTRLTVV.

This chain joins TRBV7-6 and TRBJ2-2, with 9 bases aligning to TRBD1. V gave up 0 bases and J gave up 1 base; unmatched junction bases: 0. This CDR3 spans 16 amino acids. The germline CDR1 and CDR2 sequences are SGHVS and FNYEAQ. In DNA form, the CDR3 reads TGTGCCAGCAGCTTAGCGACAGGGGGGAACACCGGGGAGCTGTTTTTT. The encoded protein is CASSLATGGNTGELFF. Supplemented by reference TRBV7-6 and TRBJ2-2, the full variable domain reads GAGVSQSPRYKVTKRGQDVALRCDPISGHVSLYWYRQALGQGPEFLTYFNYEAQQDKSGLPNDRFSAERPEGSISTLTIQRTEQRDSAMYRCASSLATGGNTGELFFGEGSRLTVL.